Described below is a single T cell receptor (beta chain) sequence and its context. Its binding antigen is unknown. Base qualities were left out, and no much larger clone turns up one base away. The CDR3 measures 13 amino acids from cysteine to phenylalanine. Only the CDR3 DNA is retained, 39 bases long and in frame from the first base. Trimming removed 3 bases from V and 4 bases from J, leaving 10 bases between the germline ends. In the germline V gene, CDR1 corresponds to KGHSH and CDR2 to LQKENI. Whole blood was collected in K2EDTA tubes by collaborating institutions according to the institutions' own protocols. For TCRbeta analysis, collaborators shipped samples in one of three forms: frozen whole blood, isolated PBMCs, or DNA extracted from either of those sample types. The immunoSEQ Assay, a bias-controlled multiplex PCR, was used to amplify TCRbeta CDR3 regions from genomic DNA. In the authors' own workflow: The number of nucleated cells in each sample was estimated from the amplification of reference gene primers within the assay. Sequence reads were collapsed and filtered to measure the absolute abundance of every unique TCRbeta CDR3 rearrangement. For each sample, productive Simpson clonality was calculated as the square root of Simpson's diversity index across productive rearrangements. Imported from immuneACCESS, the table was reduced by TCRdb to in-frame sequences with V and J called. These copies leave out some clones; in studies compared against another copy, an unresolved V gene accounts for under half, and the cause of the remainder is not known. That table furnishes V, J and clone size, whereas the DNA furnished D and trimming. For this sample there are under 300,000 clones; around 83% appear just once. The ten largest account for less than 4% of the sample.

This sample is drawn from a study of blood T cell repertoires in COVID-19 (dated by TCRdb to the early 2020s). Regarding the study in general: Samples from collaborators originated in the United States, Italy and Spain and spanned both the acute and convalescent phases of COVID-19. Nearly every sample came with metadata listing a de-identified subject ID, COVID-19 status, age in years and sex. The material from the prospective study consisted of cDNA or gDNA derived from T cells, B-cell-depleted T cells, or PBMCs. The samples were drawn from the first 160 participants of the ongoing ImmuneRACE study and from 1,254 subjects provided by 6 global collaborators. The dataset comprised deeply sampled blood TCRbeta repertoires from subjects exposed to, actively infected with, or recovered from COVID-19. The repertoires were made available in a free public database intended to serve as a resource for research on the immune response to SARS-CoV-2. Where available, HLA class I and class II types were taken from metadata supplied by the sample provider and were not determined by assay-based typing.

Findings and caveats that apply to the study as a whole: The amount of clinical and demographic metadata varied by source and participant and was provided uncurated.

This clonotype was obtained from a man between 18 and 35 years old with active or convalescent COVID-19. The chain joins TRBV18 to TRBJ2-7, with a tentative D gene TRBD1 over 6 matching bases. The sequenced sample was peripheral blood. The nucleotide sequence is TGTGCCAGCTCACCGGGGACATTATACGAGCAGTACTTC. This sequence encodes CASSPGTLYEQYF.